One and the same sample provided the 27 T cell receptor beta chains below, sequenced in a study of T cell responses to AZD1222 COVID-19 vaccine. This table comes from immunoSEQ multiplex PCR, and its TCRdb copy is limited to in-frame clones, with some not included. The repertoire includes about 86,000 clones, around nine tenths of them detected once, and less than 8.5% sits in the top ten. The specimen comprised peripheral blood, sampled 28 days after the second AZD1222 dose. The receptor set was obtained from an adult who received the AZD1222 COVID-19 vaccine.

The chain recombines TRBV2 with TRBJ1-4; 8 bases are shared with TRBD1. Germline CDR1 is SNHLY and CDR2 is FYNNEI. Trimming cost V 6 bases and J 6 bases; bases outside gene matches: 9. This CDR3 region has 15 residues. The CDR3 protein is CASRLGQGRDEKLFF. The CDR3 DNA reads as TGTGCCAGCAGGCTCGGACAGGGTCGGGATGAAAAACTGTTTTTT. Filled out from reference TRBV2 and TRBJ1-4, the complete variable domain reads EPEVTQTPSHQVTQMGQEVILRCVPISNHLYFYWYRQILGQKVEFLVSFYNNEISEKSEIFDDQFSVERPDGSNFTLKIRSTKLEDSAMYFCASRLGQGRDEKLFFGSGTQLSVL.

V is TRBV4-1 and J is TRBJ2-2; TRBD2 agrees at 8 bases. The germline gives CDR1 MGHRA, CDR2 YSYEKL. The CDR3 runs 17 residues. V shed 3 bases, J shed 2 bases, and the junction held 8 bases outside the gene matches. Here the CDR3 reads CASSQGRLAQNTGELFF. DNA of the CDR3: TGCGCCAGCAGCCAGGGAAGACTAGCGCAAAACACCGGGGAGCTGTTTTTT.

The CDR3 DNA reads TGCGCCAGCAGCCAAGTAGCGGGCAGCGGGGAGCTGTTTTTT. Translation gives CASSQVAGSGELFF. The V gene is TRBV4-3, the J gene TRBJ2-2, with 7 nucleotides matching TRBD2. CDR1 is LGHNA, CDR2 YSLEER, per germline. The CDR3 extends over 14 amino acids. Unmatched junction bases numbered 3, after V lost 1 base and J lost 7 bases.

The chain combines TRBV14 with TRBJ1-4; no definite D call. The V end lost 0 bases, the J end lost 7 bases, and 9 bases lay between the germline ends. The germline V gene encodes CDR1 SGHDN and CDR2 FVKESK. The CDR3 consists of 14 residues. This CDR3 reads CASSQESRGEKLFF. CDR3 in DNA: TGTGCCAGCAGCCAAGAGAGTCGAGGTGAAAAACTGTTTTTT. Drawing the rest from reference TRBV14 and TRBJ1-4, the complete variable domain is EAGVTQFPSHSVIEKGQTVTLRCDPISGHDNLYWYRRVMGKEIKFLLHFVKESKQDESGMPNNRFLAERTGGTYSTLKVQPAELEDSGVYFCASSQESRGEKLFFGSGTQLSVL.

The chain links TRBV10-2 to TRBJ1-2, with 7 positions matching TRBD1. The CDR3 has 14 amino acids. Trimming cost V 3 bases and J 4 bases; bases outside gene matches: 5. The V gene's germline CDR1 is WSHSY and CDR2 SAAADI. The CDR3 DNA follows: TGCGCCAGCAGTGAAGGGGGCGCATCCTATGGCTACACCTTC. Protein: CASSEGGASYGYTF.

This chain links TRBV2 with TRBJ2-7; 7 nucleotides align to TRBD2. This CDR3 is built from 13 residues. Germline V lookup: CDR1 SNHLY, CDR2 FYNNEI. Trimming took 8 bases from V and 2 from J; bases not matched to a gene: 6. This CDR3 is CASGGRGAYEQYF. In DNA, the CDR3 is TGTGCCAGCGGCGGGAGAGGGGCCTACGAGCAGTACTTC.

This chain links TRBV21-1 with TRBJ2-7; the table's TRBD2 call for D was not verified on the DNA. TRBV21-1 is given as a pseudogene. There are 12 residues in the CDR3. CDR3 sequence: CASSKARAGQYF. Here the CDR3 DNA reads TGTGCCAGCAGCAAAGCGAGGGCAGGGCAGTACTTC.

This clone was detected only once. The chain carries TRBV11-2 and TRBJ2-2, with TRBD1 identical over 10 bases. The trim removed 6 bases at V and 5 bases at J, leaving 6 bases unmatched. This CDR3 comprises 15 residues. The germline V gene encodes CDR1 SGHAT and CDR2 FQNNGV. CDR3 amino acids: CASSRDRGGTGELFF. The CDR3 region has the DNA TGTGCCAGCAGTCGGGACAGGGGAGGAACCGGGGAGCTGTTTTTT.

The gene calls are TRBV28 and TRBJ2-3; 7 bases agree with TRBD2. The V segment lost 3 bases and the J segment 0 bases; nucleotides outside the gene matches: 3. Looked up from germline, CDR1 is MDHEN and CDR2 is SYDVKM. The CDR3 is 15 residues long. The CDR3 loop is CASSFLAVSTDTQYF. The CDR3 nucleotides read TGTGCCAGCAGTTTTCTAGCGGTGAGCACAGATACGCAGTATTTT.

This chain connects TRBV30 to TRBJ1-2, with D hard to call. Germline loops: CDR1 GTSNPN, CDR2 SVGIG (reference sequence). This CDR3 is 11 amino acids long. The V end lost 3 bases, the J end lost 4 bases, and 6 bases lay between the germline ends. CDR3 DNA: TGTGCCTGGAGACGGACCTATGGCTACACCTTC. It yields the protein CAWRRTYGYTF.

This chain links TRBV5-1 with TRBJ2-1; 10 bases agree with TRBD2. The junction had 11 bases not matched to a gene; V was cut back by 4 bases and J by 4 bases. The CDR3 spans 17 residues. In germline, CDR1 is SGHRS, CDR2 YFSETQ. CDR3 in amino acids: CASSPTMGTSVYNEQFF. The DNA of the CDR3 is TGCGCCAGCAGCCCGACCATGGGGACTAGCGTTTACAATGAGCAGTTCTTC.

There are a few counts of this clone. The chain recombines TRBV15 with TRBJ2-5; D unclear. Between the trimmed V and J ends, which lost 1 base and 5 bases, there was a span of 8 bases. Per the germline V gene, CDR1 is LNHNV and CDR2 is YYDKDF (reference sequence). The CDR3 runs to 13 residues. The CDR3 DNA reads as TGTGCCACCAGCAGAGGGAGCCGGGAGACCCAGTACTTC. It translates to CATSRGSRETQYF.

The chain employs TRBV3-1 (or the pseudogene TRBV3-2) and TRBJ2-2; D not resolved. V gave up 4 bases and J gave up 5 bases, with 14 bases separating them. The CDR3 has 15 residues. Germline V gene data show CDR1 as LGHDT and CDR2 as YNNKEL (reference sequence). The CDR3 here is CASSPTRVRTGELFF. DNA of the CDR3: TGTGCCAGCAGCCCAACCCGGGTCAGAACCGGGGAGCTGTTTTTT.

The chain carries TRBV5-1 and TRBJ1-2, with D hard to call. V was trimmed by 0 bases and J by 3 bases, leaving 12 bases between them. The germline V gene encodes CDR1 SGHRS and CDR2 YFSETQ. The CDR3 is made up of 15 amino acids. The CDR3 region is CASSLVEHGDYGYTF. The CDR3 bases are TGCGCCAGCAGCTTGGTCGAGCACGGTGACTATGGCTACACCTTC. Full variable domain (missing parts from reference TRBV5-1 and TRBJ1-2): KAGVTQTPRYLIKTRGQQVTLSCSPISGHRSVSWYQQTPGQGLQFLFEYFSETQRNKGNFPGRFSGRQFSNSRSEMNVSTLELGDSALYLCASSLVEHGDYGYTFGSGTRLTVV.

The CDR3 DNA follows: TGTGCCAGCAGCATGACAGGGGGCGGCAATCAGCCCCAGCATTTT. It yields the protein CASSMTGGGNQPQHF. The chain joins TRBV7-2 to TRBJ1-5; 10 bases line up with TRBD1. The V gene end was trimmed by 5 bases and the J gene end by 2 bases; junction bases not matched to a gene: 3. Germline V gene lookup returns CDR1 SGHTA and CDR2 FQGNSA. The CDR3 is 15 residues long. Looking up the rest from reference TRBV7-2 and TRBJ1-5 gives the full variable domain: GAGVSQSPSNKVTEKGKDVELRCDPISGHTALYWYRQSLGQGLEFLIYFQGNSAPDKSGLPSDRFSAERTGGSVSTLTIQRTQQEDSAVYLCASSMTGGGNQPQHFGDGTRLSIL.

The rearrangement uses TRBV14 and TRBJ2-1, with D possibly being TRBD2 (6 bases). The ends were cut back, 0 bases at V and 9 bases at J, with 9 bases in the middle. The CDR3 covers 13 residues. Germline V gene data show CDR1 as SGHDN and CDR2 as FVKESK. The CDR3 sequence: CASSQDWDSEQFF. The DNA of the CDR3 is TGTGCCAGCAGCCAAGATTGGGACTCTGAGCAGTTCTTC.

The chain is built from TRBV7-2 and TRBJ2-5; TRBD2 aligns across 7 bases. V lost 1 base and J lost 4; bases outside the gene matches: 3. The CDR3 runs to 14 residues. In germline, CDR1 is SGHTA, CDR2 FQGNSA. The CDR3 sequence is CASSLGGLGETQYF. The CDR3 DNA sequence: TGTGCCAGCAGCTTAGGCGGACTAGGAGAGACCCAGTACTTC.

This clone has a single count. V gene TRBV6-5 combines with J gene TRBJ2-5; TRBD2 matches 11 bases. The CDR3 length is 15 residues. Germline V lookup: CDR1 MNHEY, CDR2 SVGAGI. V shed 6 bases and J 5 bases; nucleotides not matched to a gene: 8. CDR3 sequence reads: CASSYSGRASETQYF. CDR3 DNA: TGTGCCAGCAGCTATAGCGGGAGGGCCTCGGAGACCCAGTACTTC.

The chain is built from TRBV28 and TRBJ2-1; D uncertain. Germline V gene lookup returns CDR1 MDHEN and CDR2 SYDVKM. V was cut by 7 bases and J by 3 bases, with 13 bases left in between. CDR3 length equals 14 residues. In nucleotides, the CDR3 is TGTGCCAGCACGGAGCGTGGGGTCTACAATGAGCAGTTCTTC. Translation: CASTERGVYNEQFF.

The CDR3 spells CAWSGTVNTEAFF. The CDR3 DNA is TGTGCCTGGAGTGGAACAGTGAACACTGAAGCTTTCTTT. V is TRBV30 and J is TRBJ1-1; D is uncertain. The CDR3 is 13 residues long. V lost 1 base and J lost 0, with 6 bases in between. The germline V gene encodes CDR1 GTSNPN and CDR2 SVGIG (reference sequence).

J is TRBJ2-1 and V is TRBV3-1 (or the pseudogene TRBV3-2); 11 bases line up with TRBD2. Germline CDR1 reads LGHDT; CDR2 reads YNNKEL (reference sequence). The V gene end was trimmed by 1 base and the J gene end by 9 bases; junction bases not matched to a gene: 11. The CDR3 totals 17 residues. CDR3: CASSQVGLAGGFGEQFF. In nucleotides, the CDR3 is TGTGCCAGCAGCCAAGTAGGACTAGCGGGTGGGTTTGGTGAGCAGTTCTTC.

The DNA for the CDR3 is TGTGCCAGTAGTCCCCGGACAGAGTACTACGAGCAGTACTTC. As protein: CASSPRTEYYEQYF. V usage is TRBV19 and J usage is TRBJ2-7, with TRBD1 as a possible D gene (6 bases). CDR1 is LNHDA and CDR2 is SQIVND in the germline V gene (reference sequence). With 5 bases removed from V and 3 bases from J, the gap between germline ends came to 14 bases. The CDR3 extends over 14 amino acids.

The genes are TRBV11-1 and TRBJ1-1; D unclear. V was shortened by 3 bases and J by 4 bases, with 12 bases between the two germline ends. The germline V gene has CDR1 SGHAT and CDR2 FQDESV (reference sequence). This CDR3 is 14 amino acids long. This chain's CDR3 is CASSLVGGSTEAFF. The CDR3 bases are TGTGCCAGCAGCTTGGTTGGTGGGAGCACTGAAGCTTTCTTT.

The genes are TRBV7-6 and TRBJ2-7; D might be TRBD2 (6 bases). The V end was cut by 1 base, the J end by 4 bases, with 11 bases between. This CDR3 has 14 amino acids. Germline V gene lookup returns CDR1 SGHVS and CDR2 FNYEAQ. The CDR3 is CASSLVRESYEQYF. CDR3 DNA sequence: TGTGCCAGCAGCTTAGTCCGGGAGTCGTACGAGCAGTACTTC.

This chain's CDR3 is CASSMPFHQGSDTEAFF. The CDR3 DNA is TGTGCCAGTAGTATGCCTTTCCATCAGGGATCGGACACTGAAGCTTTCTTT. This sequence joins TRBV19 and TRBJ1-1; maybe TRBD1 (5 bases). This CDR3 comprises 17 residues. From germline, CDR1 is LNHDA and CDR2 SQIVND (reference sequence). The germline V and J ends were trimmed by 3 bases and 3 bases, with 20 bases remaining between them.

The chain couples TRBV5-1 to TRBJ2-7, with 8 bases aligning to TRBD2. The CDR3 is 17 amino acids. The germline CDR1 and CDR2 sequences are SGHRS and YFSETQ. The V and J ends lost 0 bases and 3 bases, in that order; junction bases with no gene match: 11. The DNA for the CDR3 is TGCGCCAGCAGCTTGGTTAGCGGGAAAAGCACCGTCTACGAGCAGTACTTC. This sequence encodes CASSLVSGKSTVYEQYF. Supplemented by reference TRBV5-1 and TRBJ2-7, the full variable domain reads KAGVTQTPRYLIKTRGQQVTLSCSPISGHRSVSWYQQTPGQGLQFLFEYFSETQRNKGNFPGRFSGRQFSNSRSEMNVSTLELGDSALYLCASSLVSGKSTVYEQYFGPGTRLTVT.

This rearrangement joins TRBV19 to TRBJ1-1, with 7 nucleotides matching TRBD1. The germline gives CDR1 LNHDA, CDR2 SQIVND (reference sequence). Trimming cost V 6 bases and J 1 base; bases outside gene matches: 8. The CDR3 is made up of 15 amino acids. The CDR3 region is CASSDRARGNTEAFF. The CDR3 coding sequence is TGTGCCAGTAGCGACAGGGCGAGGGGGAACACTGAAGCTTTCTTT.